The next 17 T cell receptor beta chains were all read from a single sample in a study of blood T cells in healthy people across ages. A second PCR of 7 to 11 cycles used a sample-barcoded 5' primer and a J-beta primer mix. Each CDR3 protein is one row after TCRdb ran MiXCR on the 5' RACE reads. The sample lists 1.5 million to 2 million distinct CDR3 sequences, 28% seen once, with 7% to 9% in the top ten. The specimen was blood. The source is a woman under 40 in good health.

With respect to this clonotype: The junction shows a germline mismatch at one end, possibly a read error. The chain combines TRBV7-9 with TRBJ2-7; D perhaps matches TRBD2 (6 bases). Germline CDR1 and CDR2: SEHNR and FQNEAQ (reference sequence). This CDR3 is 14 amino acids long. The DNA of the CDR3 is TGTGCCAACAGCTCGGGGCGGGGTCGAGAGACCCGGTACTTC. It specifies CANSSGRGRETRYF.

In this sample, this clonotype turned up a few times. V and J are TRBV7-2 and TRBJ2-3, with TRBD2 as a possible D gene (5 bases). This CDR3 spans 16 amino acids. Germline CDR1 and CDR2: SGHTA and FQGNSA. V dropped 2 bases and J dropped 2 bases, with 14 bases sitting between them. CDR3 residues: CASSLSAAGLTDTQYF. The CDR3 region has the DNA TGTGCCAGCAGCTTAAGCGCCGCCGGACTCACAGATACGCAGTATTTT.

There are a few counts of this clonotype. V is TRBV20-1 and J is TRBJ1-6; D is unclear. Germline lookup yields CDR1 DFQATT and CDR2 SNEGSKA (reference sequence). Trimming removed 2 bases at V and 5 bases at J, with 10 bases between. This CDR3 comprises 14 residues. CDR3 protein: CSARTVDHNSPLHF. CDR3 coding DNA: TGCAGTGCTAGAACGGTGGATCATAATTCACCCCTCCACTTT.

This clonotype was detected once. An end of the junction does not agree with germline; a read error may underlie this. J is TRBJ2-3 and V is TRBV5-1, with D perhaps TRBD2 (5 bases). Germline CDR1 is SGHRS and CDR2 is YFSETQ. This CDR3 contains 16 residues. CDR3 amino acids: CASSLADWPGDDTRYF. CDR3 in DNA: TGCGCCAGCAGCCTGGCTGACTGGCCCGGGGATGATACGCGGTATTTT.

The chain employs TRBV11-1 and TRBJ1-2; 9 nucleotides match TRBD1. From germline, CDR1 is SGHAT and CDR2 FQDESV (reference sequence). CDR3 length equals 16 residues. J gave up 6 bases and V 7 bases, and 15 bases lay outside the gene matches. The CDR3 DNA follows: TGTGCCAGCACCCCTTTTCCGGACAGGGGCTCGGATGGCTACACCTTC. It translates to CASTPFPDRGSDGYTF.

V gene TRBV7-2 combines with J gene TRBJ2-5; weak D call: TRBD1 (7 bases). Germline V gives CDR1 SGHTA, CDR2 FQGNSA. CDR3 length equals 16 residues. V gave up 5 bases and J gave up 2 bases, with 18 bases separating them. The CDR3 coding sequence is TGTGCCAGCAGCGCCGGGCAGGGGGGTCAGCAAGAGACCCAGTACTTC. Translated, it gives CASSAGQGGQQETQYF.

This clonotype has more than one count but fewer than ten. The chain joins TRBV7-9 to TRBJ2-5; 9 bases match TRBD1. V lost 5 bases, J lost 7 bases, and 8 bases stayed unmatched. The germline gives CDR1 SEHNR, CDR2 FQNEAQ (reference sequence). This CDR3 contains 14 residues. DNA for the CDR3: TGTGCCAGCAGCCGAGGGACAGGGAAGGCGACCCAGTACTTC. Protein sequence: CASSRGTGKATQYF.

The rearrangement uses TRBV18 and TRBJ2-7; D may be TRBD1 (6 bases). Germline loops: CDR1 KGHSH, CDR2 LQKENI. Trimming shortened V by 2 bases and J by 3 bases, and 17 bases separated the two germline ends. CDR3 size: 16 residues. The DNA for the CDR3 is TGTGCCAGCTCACCAAGTGACAGGTCAGTCGACTACGAGCAGTACTTC. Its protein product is CASSPSDRSVDYEQYF.

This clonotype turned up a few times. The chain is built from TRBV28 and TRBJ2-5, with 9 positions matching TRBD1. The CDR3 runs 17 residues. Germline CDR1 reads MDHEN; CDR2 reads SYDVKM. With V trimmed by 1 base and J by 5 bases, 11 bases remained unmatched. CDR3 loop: CASSLLSHRGLQETQYF. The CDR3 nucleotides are TGTGCCAGCAGTTTATTGTCGCACAGGGGGCTTCAGGAGACCCAGTACTTC.

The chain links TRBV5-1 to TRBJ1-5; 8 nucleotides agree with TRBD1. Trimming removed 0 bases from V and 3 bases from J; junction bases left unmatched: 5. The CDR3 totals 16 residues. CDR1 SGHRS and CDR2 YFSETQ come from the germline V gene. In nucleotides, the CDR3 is TGCGCCAGCAGCTTGGACGCAGGGGGCCTCAATCAGCCCCAGCATTTT. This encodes CASSLDAGGLNQPQHF.

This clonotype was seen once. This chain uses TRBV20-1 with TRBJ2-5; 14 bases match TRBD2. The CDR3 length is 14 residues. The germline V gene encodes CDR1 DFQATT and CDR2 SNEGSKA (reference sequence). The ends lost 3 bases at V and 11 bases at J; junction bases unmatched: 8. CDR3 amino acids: CSARRTSGGNEQYF. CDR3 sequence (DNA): TGCAGTGCTAGGCGGACTAGCGGGGGGAATGAGCAGTACTTC.

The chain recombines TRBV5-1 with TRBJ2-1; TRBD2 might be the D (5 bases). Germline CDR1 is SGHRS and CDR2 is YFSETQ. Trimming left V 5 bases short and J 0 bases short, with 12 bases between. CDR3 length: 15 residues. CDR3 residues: CASRKRGSSYNEQFF. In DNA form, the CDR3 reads TGCGCCAGCAGAAAGCGAGGGAGCTCCTACAATGAGCAGTTCTTC.

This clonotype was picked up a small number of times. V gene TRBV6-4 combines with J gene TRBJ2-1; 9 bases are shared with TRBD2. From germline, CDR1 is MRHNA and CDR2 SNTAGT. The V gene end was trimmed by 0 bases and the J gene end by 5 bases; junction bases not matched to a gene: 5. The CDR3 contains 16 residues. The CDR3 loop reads CASSDSGAGGHNEQFF. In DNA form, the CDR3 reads TGTGCCAGCAGTGACTCAGGCGCGGGGGGGCACAATGAGCAGTTCTTC.

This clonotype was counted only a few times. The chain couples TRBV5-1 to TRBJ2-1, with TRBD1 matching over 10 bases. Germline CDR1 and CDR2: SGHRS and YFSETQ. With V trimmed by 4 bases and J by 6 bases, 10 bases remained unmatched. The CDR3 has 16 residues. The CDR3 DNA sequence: TGCGCCAGCAGCCGCGTGACAGGGGGCCTCGTCAATGAGCAGTTCTTC. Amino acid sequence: CASSRVTGGLVNEQFF.

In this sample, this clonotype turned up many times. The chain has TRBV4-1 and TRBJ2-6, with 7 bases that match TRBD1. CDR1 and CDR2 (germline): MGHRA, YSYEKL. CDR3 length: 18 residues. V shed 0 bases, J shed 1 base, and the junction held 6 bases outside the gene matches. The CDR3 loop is CASSQDRGMSSGANVLTF. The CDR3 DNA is TGCGCCAGCAGCCAAGACAGGGGGATGTCGTCTGGGGCCAACGTCCTGACTTTC.

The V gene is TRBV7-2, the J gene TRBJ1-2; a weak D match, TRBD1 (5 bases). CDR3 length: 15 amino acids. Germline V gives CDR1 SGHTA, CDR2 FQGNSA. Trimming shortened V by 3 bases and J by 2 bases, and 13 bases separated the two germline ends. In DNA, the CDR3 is TGTGCCAGCAGCTTGCGACAGTTCCAAAACTATGGCTACACCTTC. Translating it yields CASSLRQFQNYGYTF.

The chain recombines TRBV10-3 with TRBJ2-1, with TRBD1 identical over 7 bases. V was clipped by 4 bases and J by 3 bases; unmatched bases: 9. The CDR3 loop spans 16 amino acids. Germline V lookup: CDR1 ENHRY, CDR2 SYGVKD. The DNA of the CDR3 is TGTGCCATCAGTGTACAGGGGTGGGACAGCTACAATGAGCAGTTCTTC. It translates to CAISVQGWDSYNEQFF.